Included here is one TCR beta chain sequence, with context. Antigen specificity is unknown. The time point is: pre-treatment sample, taken before nivolumab and TIL therapy. These data originate in a study of TIL therapy for anti-PD-1-resistant metastatic lung cancer. Study-wide background: Tumor harvest preceded PD-1/PD-L1 blockade, followed by nivolumab treatment. Most patients had lung adenocarcinoma.

The germline V gene has CDR1 SGHVS and CDR2 FNYEAQ. The CDR3 loop spans 16 amino acids. V shed 1 base, J shed 5 bases, and the junction held 7 bases outside the gene matches. Study-wide results and caveats: This highly selected cohort may not generalize to typical lung cancer patients.

This was the immunoSEQ v3 assay. Libraries were sequenced to around 2 million read pairs (survey) or roughly 4.5-6.5 million (deep). Assay used: immunoSEQ multiplex PCR; TCRdb lists only in-frame clones, some missing. Of 50,000 or so clones listed, about 80% are singletons. The sample in question was blood, obtained at baseline. The origin of this receptor is a woman between 30 and 85 years old with non-small cell lung cancer. The chain recombines TRBV7-6 with TRBJ2-2; 7 nucleotides agree with TRBD1. The CDR3 DNA reads TGTGCCAGCAGCTTAGGAGAGTACAGGGGAACCGGGGAGCTGTTTTTT. It translates to CASSLGEYRGTGELFF. The entire variable domain, with the rest obtained from reference TRBV7-6 and TRBJ2-2, is as follows: GAGVSQSPRYKVTKRGQDVALRCDPISGHVSLYWYRQALGQGPEFLTYFNYEAQQDKSGLPNDRFSAERPEGSISTLTIQRTEQRDSAMYRCASSLGEYRGTGELFFGEGSRLTVL.